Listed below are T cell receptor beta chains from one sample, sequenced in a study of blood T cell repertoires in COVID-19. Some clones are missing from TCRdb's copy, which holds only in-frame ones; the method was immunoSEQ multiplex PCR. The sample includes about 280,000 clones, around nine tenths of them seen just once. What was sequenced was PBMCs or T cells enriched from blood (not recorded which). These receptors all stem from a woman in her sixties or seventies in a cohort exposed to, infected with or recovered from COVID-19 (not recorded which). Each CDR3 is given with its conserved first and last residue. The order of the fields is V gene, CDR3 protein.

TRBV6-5 CASSSNDRYEQYF
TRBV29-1 CSVDQSDRGYEQYF
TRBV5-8 CASSSYRTGSSYNSPLHF
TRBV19 CASSIWTGANEQFF
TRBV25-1 CASSEFGRGGEKLFF
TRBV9 CASSAQYSTGELFF
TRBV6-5 CASRRTERNTEAFF
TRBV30 CAWSLRGREKLFF
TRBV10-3 CAIGTGISGNTIYF
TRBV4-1 CASSQDLISGNTIYF
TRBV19 CASSSTNEKLFF
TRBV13 CASRRGGSLYEQYF
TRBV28 CASIPGQGAGQPQHF
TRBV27 CASRRPGQGLTEAFF
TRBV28 CASSSPTGLNEKLFF
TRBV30 CAWSGHRGQAGELFF